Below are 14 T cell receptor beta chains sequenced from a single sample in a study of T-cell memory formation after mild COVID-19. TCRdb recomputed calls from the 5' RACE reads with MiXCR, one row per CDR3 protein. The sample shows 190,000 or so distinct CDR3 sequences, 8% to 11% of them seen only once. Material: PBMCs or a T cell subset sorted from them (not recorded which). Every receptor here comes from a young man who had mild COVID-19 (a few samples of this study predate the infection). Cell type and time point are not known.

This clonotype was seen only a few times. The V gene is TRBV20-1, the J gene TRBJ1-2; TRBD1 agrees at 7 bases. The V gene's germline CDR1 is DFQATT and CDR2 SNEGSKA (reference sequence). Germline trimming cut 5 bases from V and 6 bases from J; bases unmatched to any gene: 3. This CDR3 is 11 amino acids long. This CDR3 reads CSASQGNGYTF. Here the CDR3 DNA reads TGCAGTGCTTCACAGGGGAATGGCTACACCTTC.

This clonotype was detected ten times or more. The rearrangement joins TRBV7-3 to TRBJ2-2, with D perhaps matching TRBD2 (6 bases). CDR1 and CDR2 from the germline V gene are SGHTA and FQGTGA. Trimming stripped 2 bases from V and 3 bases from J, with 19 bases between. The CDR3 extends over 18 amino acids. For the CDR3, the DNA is TGTGCCAGCAGCTTACCTCTCGGAGGGAATAGAGACACCGGGGAGCTGTTTTTT. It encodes CASSLPLGGNRDTGELFF.

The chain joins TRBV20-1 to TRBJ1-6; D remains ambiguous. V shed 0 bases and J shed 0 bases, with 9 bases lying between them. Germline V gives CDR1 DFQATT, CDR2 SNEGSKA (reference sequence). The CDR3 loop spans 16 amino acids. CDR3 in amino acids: CSARDRTSSYNSPLHF. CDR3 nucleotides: TGCAGTGCTAGAGATCGAACGAGCTCCTATAATTCACCCCTCCACTTT.

CDR3 residues: CASSSDGSTDTQYF. CDR3 sequence (DNA): TGTGCCAGCAGTTCCGATGGAAGCACAGATACGCAGTATTTT. This sequence joins TRBV12-3 or TRBV12-4 and TRBJ2-3, with D uncertain. V was shortened by 4 bases and J by 0 bases, with 8 bases between the two germline ends. The CDR3 consists of 14 residues.

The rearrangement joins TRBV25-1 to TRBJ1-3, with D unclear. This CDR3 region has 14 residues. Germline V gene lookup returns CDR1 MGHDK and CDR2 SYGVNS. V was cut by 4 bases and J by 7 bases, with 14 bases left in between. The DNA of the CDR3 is TGTGCCAGCAGTGCCTGGGAGCAGACGAACACCATATATTTT. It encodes CASSAWEQTNTIYF.

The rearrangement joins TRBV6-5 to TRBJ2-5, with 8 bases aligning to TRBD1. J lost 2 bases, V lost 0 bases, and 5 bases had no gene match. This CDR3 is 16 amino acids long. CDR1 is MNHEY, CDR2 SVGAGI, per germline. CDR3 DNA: TGTGCCAGCAGTTACTCCACTCGGACAGGGCAAGAGACCCAGTACTTC. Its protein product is CASSYSTRTGQETQYF.

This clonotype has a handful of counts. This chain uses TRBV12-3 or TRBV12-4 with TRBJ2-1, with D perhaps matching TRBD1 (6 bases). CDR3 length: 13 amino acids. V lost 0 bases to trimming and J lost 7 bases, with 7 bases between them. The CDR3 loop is CASSLARGNEQFF. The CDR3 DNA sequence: TGTGCCAGCAGTTTAGCCAGGGGTAATGAGCAGTTCTTC.

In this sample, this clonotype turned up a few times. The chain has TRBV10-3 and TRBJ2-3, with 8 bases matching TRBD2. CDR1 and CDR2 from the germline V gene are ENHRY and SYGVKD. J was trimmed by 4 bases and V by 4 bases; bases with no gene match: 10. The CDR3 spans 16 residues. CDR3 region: CAISVIPGLVSDTQYF. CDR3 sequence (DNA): TGTGCCATCAGTGTTATTCCGGGACTAGTATCAGATACGCAGTATTTT.

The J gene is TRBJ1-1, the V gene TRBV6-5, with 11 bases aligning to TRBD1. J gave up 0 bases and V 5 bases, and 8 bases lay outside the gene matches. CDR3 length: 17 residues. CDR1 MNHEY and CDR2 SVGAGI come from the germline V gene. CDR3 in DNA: TGTGCCAGCAGTCGTCGGACAGGGGGCAGACTGAACACTGAAGCTTTCTTT. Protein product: CASSRRTGGRLNTEAFF.

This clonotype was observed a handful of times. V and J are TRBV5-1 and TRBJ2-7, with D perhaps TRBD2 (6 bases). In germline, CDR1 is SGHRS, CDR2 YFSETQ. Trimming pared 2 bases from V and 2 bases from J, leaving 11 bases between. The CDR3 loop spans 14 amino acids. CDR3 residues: CASSLNTGAYEQYF. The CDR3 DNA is TGCGCCAGCAGCTTAAACACGGGGGCCTACGAGCAGTACTTC.

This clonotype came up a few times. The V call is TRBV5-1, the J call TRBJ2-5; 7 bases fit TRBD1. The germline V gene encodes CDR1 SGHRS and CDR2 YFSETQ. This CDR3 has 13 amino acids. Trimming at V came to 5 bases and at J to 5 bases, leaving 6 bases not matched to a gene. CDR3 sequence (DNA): TGCGCCAGCAGGGAAACAGGGGAGGAGACCCAGTACTTC. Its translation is CASRETGEETQYF.

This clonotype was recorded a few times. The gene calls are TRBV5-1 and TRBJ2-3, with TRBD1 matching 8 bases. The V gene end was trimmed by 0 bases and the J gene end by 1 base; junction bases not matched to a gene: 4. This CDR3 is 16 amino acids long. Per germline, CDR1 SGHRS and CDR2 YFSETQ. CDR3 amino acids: CASSLAVTGGTDTQYF. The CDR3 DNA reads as TGCGCCAGCAGCTTGGCCGTGACAGGGGGCACAGATACGCAGTATTTT. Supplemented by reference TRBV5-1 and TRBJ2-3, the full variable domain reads KAGVTQTPRYLIKTRGQQVTLSCSPISGHRSVSWYQQTPGQGLQFLFEYFSETQRNKGNFPGRFSGRQFSNSRSEMNVSTLELGDSALYLCASSLAVTGGTDTQYFGPGTRLTVL.

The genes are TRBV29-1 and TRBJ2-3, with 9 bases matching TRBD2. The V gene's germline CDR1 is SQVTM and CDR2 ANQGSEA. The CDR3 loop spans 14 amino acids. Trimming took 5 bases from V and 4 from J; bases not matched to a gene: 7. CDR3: CSVWTSVRPDTQYF. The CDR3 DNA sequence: TGCAGCGTTTGGACTAGCGTTCGGCCAGATACGCAGTATTTT.

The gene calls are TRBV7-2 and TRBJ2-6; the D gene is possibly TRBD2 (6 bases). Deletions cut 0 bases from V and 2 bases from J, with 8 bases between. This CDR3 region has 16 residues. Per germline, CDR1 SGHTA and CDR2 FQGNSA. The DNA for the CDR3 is TGTGCCAGCAGCTTAGCGGGGACTGCTGGGGCCAACGTCCTGACTTTC. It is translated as CASSLAGTAGANVLTF.